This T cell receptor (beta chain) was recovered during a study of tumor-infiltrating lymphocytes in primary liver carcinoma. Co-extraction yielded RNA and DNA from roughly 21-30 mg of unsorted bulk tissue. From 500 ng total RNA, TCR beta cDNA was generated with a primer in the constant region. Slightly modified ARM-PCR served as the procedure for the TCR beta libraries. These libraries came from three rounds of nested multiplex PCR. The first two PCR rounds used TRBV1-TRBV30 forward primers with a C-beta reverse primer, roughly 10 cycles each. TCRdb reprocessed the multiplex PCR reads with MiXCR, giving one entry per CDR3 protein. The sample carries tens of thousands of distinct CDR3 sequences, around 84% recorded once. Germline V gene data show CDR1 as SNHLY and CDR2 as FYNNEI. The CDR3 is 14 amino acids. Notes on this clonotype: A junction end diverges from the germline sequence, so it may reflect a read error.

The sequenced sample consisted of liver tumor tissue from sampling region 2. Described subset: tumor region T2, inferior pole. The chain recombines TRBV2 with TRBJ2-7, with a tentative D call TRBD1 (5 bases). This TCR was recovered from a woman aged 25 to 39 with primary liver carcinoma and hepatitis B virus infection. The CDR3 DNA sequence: TGTGCCATCGAAGCCCGGCAGGGCGTCCACGAGCAGAACTTC. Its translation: CAIEARQGVHEQNF.